The clone carrying this T cell receptor beta chain was observed a few times. Trimming stripped 4 bases from V and 3 bases from J, with 16 bases between. The CDR3 is 16 residues long. Looked up from germline, CDR1 is MGHRA and CDR2 is YSYEKL. This specimen belongs to a study of T cell responses to AZD1222 COVID-19 vaccine. The protocol was immunoSEQ multiplex PCR, while the TCRdb copy is restricted to in-frame clones and leaves out a portion. The sample has 90,000 to 150,000 clones; about nine tenths are singletons. The sample here was peripheral blood, taken on day 0 of AZD1222 vaccination. The rearrangement uses TRBV4-1 and TRBJ1-5, with D hard to call. The receptor was derived from an adult in good health. Here the CDR3 reads CASSPEDGRYNQPQHF. Written as DNA, the CDR3 is TGCGCCAGCAGCCCCGAGGACGGCCGCTACAATCAGCCCCAGCATTTT.